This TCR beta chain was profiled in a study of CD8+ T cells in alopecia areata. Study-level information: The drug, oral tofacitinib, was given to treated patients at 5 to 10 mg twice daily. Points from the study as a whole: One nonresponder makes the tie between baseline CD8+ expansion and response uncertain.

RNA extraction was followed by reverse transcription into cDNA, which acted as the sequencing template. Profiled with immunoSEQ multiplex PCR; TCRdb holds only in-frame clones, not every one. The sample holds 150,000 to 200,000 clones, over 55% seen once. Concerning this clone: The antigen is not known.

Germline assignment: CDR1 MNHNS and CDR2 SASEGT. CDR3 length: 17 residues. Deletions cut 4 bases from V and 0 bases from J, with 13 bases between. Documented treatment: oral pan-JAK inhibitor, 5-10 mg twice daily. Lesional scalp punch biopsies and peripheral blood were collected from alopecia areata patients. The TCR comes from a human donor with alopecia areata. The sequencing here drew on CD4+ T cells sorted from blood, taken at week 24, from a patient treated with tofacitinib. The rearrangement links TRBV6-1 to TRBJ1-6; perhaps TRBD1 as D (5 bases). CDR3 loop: CASSVQVGASYNSPLHF. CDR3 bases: TGTGCCAGCAGTGTACAGGTGGGAGCCTCCTATAATTCACCCCTCCACTTT.